The rows below give T cell receptor beta chains drawn from one sample of a study of CD8 T cells in ankylosing spondylitis. TCRdb processed the 5' RACE reads anew with MiXCR; each CDR3 protein has one entry. The data contain roughly 200,000 distinct CDR3 sequences, around a quarter of them singletons. Sequences were obtained from blood, either unsorted or a sorted T cell fraction (not recorded which). The source is a male donor with ankylosing spondylitis or in good health (not recorded which). Both conserved end residues are part of each CDR3. Fields, in order: D gene, clone size, J gene, V gene, CDR3 DNA, CDR3 protein. D genes are given only for firm matches. Clone size is not always given. Where it is, it says once, few, many or a class for expanded clones.

>.|many|TRBJ2-7|TRBV20-1
TGCAGTGCTGACGACAGGAGCTCCTACGAGCAGTACTTC
CSADDRSSYEQYF
>TRBD1|.|TRBJ2-5|TRBV20-1
TGCAGTCATCGGGAAGACAGGGCGGCGACCCAGTACTTC
CSHREDRAATQYF
>TRBD1|many|TRBJ1-4|TRBV6-4
TGTGCCAGCAGTGACATCAAGACAGGGAAAGGTGAAAAACTGTTTTTT
CASSDIKTGKGEKLFF
>.|few|TRBJ2-6|TRBV21-1
TGTGCCAGCAGCAAAGCGCTCGCCAGACCTGGGGCCAACGTCCTGACTTTC
CASSKALARPGANVLTF
>TRBD2|many|TRBJ2-4|TRBV5-6
TGTGCCAGCAGCGGGCGGGAGTCTGCCAAAAACATTCAGTACTTC
CASSGRESAKNIQYF
>TRBD1|many|TRBJ1-5|TRBV3-1
TGTGCCAGCAGTGGGACAGGGGGGAATCAGCCCCAGCATTTT
CASSGTGGNQPQHF
>TRBD2|.|TRBJ2-1|TRBV18
TGTGCCAGCTCACCACAGCTAGCGGGAGGGTACAATGAGCAGTTCTTC
CASSPQLAGGYNEQFF
>.|.|TRBJ2-1|TRBV10-3
TGTGCCATCAGTGAGAGCGGGGACAGCCTGTTCAATGAGCAGTTCTTC
CAISESGDSLFNEQFF
>.|.|TRBJ2-1|TRBV2
TGTACCAGCATCCCTGCGGTAGGGCGGGATGGCGCCTACAATGAGCAGTTCTTC
CTSIPAVGRDGAYNEQFF
>.|.|TRBJ2-6|TRBV21-1
TGTGCCAGCAGACAGGGGCGCCCTGGGGCCAACGTCCTGACTTTC
CASRQGRPGANVLTF
>TRBD1|.|TRBJ2-2|TRBV29-1
TGCAGCGTTCCCCAGGGGGCGCGAAACGGGGAGCTGTTTTTT
CSVPQGARNGELFF
>.|.|TRBJ2-7|TRBV5-6
TGTGCCAGCAGCCGCGGACCGAGAGCGGACTACGAGCAGTACTTC
CASSRGPRADYEQYF
>TRBD2|many|TRBJ2-7|TRBV12-3/TRBV12-4
TGTGCCAGCAGTCTAAAAGCGGGAACGGCGGAGCAGTACTTC
CASSLKAGTAEQYF
>TRBD2|few|TRBJ2-2|TRBV5-1
TGCGCCAGCAGCTTGGCCGGACCTCATGGACTAGCCGACACCGGGGAGCTGTTTTTT
CASSLAGPHGLADTGELFF
>.|.|TRBJ2-3|TRBV20-1
TGCAGTGCTAGACGGGGCGATAGCACAGATACGCAGTATTTT
CSARRGDSTDTQYF
>.|many|TRBJ2-7|TRBV4-3
TGCGCCAGCAGCCGATCACAGGGCTACGAGCAGTACTTC
CASSRSQGYEQYF
>.|.|TRBJ2-7|TRBV6-5
TGTGCCAGCAGTACTGAATTGGGCAAAACGGCCCACGAGCAGTACTTC
CASSTELGKTAHEQYF
>.|once|TRBJ2-7|TRBV6-5
TGTGCCAGCAGTTACTCGATAGCAGACCCCTACGAGCAGTACTTC
CASSYSIADPYEQYF
>.|.|TRBJ2-1|TRBV18
TGTGCCAGCTCACCCGTAGAGTTGAATGAGCAGTTCTTC
CASSPVELNEQFF
>TRBD2|.|TRBJ2-1|TRBV20-1
TGCAGTGCTAGGCTAGCGGGAGTAAGAGAGCAGTTCTTC
CSARLAGVREQFF
>TRBD2|few|TRBJ2-5|TRBV7-2
TGTGCCAGCAGCTTAGCGGGACTAGCGTCGGAGACCCAGTACTTC
CASSLAGLASETQYF
>.|many|TRBJ2-2|TRBV4-3
TGCGCCAGCAGCCAGAACAGGGATCGGGAGCTGTTTTTT
CASSQNRDRELFF
>TRBD1|many|TRBJ2-1|TRBV4-3
TGCGCCAGCAGCCAAAGACAGGGCTACAATGAGCAGTTCTTC
CASSQRQGYNEQFF
>TRBD2|few|TRBJ2-2|TRBV5-1
TGCGCCAGCAGCTTGACTAGCGAGAACACCGGGGAGCTGTTTTTT
CASSLTSENTGELFF
>TRBD1|many|TRBJ2-1|TRBV6-1
TGTGCCAGCAGCGAGACAGGGGTCAGGGAGCAGTTCTTC
CASSETGVREQFF
>.|.|TRBJ2-5|TRBV4-3
TGCGCCAGCAGCCAAGTGGGGCTAGCAGAAGAGACCCAGTACTTC
CASSQVGLAEETQYF
>.|few|TRBJ1-1|TRBV20-1
TGCAGTGCTTCTTATGAAACTATGAACACTGAAGCTTTCTTT
CSASYETMNTEAFF
>.|many|TRBJ2-7|TRBV5-5
TGTGCCAGCAGCTTGACCTGGACTGCCATCTACGAGCAGTACTTC
CASSLTWTAIYEQYF
>TRBD2|.|TRBJ2-3|TRBV29-1
TGCAGCGTTTTCATCAGGGAGGGGGATACGCAGTATTTT
CSVFIREGDTQYF
>TRBD1|many|TRBJ2-7|TRBV7-8
TGTGCCAGCAGCCTGGACAGGGAGATTTACTACGAGCAGTACTTC
CASSLDREIYYEQYF
>TRBD1|.|TRBJ2-7|TRBV27
TGTGCCAGCAGTTCCGACAGGGTCTACGAGCAGTACTTC
CASSSDRVYEQYF
>.|.|TRBJ1-4|TRBV7-2
TGTGCCAGCAGCGGGGAGAGGGACACCAAAAGGGCAAAACTGTTTTTT
CASSGERDTKRAKLFF
>.|few|TRBJ2-1|TRBV6-9
TGTGCCAGCGCCGAGCGGATTGGAGGTGAGCAGTTCTTC
CASAERIGGEQFF
>.|many|TRBJ2-7|TRBV12-3/TRBV12-4
TGTGCCAGCAGCTTGCAGGTCTCCTACGAGCAGTACTTC
CASSLQVSYEQYF
>.|.|TRBJ1-1|TRBV29-1
TGCAGCGTACGAACAGGCTTGGACACTGAAGCTTTCTTT
CSVRTGLDTEAFF
>TRBD1|.|TRBJ2-7|TRBV5-1
TGCGCCAGCAGCTTTCGGACACAGGGGGACTCCGGGACCATCCCCTACGAGCAGTACTTC
CASSFRTQGDSGTIPYEQYF
>TRBD1|many|TRBJ1-1|TRBV20-1
TGCAGTGCTAGAGTTCCAGGGGGAATGGCTGAAGCTTTCTTT
CSARVPGGMAEAFF